This T cell receptor beta chain was sequenced during a study of T cell responses to AZD1222 COVID-19 vaccine. Study outcomes and limitations: The study sampled repertoires only after the peak T cell response.

About this clone itself: The antigen remains unidentified.

Trimming took 3 bases from V and 9 from J; bases not matched to a gene: 10. The CDR3 runs to 16 residues. The germline gives CDR1 MNHEY, CDR2 SMNVEV (reference sequence). Measured with immunoSEQ multiplex PCR; TCRdb has only the in-frame clones, and not every one. This table has 50,000 to 75,000 clones, around 75% appearing once. This TCR was sampled from an adult in good health. Specimen: peripheral blood, collected on day 0 of AZD1222 vaccination. V and J are TRBV27 and TRBJ2-1, with 11 bases fitting TRBD2. The chain's CDR3 is CASSFLAGGLTSEQFF. CDR3 nucleotides: TGTGCCAGCAGTTTCTTAGCGGGGGGGCTAACATCTGAGCAGTTCTTC.